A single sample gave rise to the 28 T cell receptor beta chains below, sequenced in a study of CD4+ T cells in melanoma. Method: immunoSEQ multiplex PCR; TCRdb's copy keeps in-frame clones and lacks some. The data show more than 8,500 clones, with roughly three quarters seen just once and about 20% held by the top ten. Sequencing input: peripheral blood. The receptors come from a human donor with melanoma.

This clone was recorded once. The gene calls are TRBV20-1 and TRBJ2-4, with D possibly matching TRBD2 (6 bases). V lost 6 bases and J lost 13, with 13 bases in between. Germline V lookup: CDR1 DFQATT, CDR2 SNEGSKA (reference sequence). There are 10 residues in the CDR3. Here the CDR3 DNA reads TGCAGTGCCCAAAGGGACTTCCAGTACTTC. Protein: CSAQRDFQYF.

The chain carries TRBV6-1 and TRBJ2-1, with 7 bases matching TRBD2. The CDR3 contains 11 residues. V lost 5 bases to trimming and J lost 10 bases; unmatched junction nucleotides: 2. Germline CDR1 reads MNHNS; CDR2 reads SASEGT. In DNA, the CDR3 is TGTGCCAGCAGTCACGGGGGGGAGCAGTTCTTC. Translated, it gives CASSHGGEQFF.

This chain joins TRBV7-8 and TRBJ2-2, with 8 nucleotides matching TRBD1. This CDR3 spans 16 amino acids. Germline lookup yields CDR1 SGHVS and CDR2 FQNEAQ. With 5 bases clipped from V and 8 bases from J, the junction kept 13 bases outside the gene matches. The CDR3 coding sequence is TGTGCCAGCAGCCCTACGGCGGGCAGGGGGCCAGGGGAGCTGTTTTTT. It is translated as CASSPTAGRGPGELFF.

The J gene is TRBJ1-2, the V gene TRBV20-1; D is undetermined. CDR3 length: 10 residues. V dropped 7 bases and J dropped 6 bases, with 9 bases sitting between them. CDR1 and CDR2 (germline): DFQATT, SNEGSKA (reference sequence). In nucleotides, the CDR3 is TGCAGTGGTCGTGATGATGGCTACACCTTC. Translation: CSGRDDGYTF.

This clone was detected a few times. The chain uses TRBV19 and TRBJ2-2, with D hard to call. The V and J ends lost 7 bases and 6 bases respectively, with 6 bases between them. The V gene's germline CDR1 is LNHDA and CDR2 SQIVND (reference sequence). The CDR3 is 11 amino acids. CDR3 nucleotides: TGTGCCAGTACCATCCCCGGGGAGCTGTTTTTT. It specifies CASTIPGELFF.

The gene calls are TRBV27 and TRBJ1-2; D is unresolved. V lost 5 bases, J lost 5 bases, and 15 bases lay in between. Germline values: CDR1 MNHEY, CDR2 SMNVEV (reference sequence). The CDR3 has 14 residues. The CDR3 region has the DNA TGTGCCAGCAGTACGACACCGGAGGCATATGGCTACACCTTC. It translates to CASSTTPEAYGYTF.

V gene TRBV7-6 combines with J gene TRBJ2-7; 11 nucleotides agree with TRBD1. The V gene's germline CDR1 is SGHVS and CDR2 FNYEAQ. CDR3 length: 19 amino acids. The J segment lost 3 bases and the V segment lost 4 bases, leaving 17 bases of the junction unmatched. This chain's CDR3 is CASSSSTTRPGTGGYEQYF. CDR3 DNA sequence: TGTGCCAGCAGCTCCTCCACCACCAGACCCGGGACAGGGGGCTACGAGCAGTACTTC.

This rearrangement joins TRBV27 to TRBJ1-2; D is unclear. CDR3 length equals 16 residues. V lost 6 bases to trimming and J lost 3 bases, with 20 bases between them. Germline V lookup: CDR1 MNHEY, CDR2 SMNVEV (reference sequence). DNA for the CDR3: TGTGCCAGCAGAAGAGCCGGCCTCCCTGGGGACTATGGCTACACCTTC. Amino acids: CASRRAGLPGDYGYTF.

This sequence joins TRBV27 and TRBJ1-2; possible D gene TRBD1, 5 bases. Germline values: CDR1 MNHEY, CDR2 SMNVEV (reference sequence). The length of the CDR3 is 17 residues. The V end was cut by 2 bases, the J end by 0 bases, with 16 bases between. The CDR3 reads CASSLTVRDGANYGYTF. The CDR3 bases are TGTGCCAGCAGTTTAACCGTCCGGGACGGAGCTAACTATGGCTACACCTTC.

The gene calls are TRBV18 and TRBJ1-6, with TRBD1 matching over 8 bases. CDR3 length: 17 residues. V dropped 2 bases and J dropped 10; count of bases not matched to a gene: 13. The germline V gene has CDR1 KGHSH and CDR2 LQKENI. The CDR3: CASSPAFRQGLKSPLHF. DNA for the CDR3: TGTGCCAGCTCACCAGCTTTCCGACAGGGGCTTAAATCACCCCTCCACTTT.

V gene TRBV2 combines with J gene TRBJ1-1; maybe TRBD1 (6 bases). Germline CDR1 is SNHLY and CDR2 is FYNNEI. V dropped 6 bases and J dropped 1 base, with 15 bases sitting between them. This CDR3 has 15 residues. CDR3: CASRPPGTRNTEAFF. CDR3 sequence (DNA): TGTGCCAGCAGACCCCCCGGGACAAGGAACACTGAAGCTTTCTTT.

CDR3 region: CASSTQGGLYNEQFF. CDR3 bases: TGTGCCAGCAGCACACAGGGGGGCCTTTACAATGAGCAGTTCTTC. V and J are TRBV7-8 and TRBJ2-1, with TRBD1 matching 8 bases. This CDR3 contains 15 residues. The junction had 7 bases not matched to a gene; V was cut back by 5 bases and J by 4 bases. CDR1 is SGHVS, CDR2 FQNEAQ, per germline.

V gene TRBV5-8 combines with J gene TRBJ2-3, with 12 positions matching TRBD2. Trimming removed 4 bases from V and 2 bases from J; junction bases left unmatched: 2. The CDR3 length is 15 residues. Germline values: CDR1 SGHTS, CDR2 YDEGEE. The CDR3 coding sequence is TGTGCCAGCAGCGGACTAGCGGGGAACACAGATACGCAGTATTTT. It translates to CASSGLAGNTDTQYF.

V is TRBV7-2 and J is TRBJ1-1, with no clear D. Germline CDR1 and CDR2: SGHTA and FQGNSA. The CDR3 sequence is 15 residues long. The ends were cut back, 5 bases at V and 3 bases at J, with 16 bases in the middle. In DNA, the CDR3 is TGTGCCAGCAGCCCCCTTACCCCCAGTTACACTGAAGCTTTCTTT. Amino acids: CASSPLTPSYTEAFF.

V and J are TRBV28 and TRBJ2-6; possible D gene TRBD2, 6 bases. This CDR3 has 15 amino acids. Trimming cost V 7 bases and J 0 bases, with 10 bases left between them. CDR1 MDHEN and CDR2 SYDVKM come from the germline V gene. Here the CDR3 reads CASTAGSSGANVLTF. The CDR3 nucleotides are TGTGCCAGCACGGCGGGGAGCTCTGGGGCCAACGTCCTGACTTTC.

CDR3 region: CASGLPTGYGYTF. Written as DNA, the CDR3 is TGTGCTAGTGGTCTACCAACAGGGTACGGCTACACCTTC. This chain links TRBV12-5 with TRBJ1-2, with D tentatively TRBD1 (6 bases). Germline CDR1 is LGHNT and CDR2 is FRNRAP. V gave up 5 bases and J gave up 8 bases, with 15 bases separating them. This CDR3 spans 13 amino acids.

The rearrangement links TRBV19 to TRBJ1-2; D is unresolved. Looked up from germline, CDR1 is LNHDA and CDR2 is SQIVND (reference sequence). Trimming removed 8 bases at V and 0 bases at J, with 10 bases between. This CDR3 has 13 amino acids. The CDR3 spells CASASRANYGYTF. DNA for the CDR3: TGTGCCAGTGCAAGTAGAGCTAACTATGGCTACACCTTC.

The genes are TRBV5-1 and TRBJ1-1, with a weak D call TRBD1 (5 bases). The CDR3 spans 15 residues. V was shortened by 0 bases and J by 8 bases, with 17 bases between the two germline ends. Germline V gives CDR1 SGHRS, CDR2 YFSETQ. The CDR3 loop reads CASSLVLGVSSEAFF. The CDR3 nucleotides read TGCGCCAGCAGCTTGGTTTTGGGGGTATCCTCAGAAGCTTTCTTT.

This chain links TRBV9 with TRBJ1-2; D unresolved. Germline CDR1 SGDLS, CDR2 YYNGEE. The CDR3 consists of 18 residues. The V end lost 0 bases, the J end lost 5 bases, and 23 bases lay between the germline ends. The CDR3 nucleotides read TGTGCCAGCAGCGTAGCTACGTTTTGGGGAGAGCTGGAGTATGGCTACACCTTC. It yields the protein CASSVATFWGELEYGYTF. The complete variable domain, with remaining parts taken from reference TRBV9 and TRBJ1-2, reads DSGVTQTPKHLITATGQRVTLRCSPRSGDLSVYWYQQSLDQGLQFLIQYYNGEERAKGNILERFSAQQFPDLHSELNLSSLELGDSALYFCASSVATFWGELEYGYTFGSGTRLTVV.

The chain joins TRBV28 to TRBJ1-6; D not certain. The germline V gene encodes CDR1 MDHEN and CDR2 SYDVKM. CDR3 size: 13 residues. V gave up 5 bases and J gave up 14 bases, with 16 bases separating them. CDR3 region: CASSPTSLGTLHF. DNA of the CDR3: TGTGCCAGCAGTCCCACGAGCCTGGGAACCCTCCACTTT.

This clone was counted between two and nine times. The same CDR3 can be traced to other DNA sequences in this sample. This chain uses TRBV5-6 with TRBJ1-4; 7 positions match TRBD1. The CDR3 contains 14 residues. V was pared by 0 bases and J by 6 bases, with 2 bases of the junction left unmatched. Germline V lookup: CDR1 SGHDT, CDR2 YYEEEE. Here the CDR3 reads CASSLGRGYEKLFF. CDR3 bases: TGTGCCAGCAGCTTGGGCAGGGGGTATGAAAAACTGTTTTTT.

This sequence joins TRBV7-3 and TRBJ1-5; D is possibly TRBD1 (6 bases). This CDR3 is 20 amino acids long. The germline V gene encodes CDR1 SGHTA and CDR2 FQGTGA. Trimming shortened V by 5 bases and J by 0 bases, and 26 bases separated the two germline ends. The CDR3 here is CASSAPGQDTRAYSNQPQHF. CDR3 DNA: TGTGCCAGCAGCGCACCGGGACAAGATACGAGGGCTTATAGCAATCAGCCCCAGCATTTT.

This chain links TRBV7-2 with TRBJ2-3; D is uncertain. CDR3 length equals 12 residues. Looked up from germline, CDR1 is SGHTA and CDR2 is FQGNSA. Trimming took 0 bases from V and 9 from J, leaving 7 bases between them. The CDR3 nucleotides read TGTGCCAGCAGCTTAGCAGCCTTGACGCAGTATTTT. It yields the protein CASSLAALTQYF.

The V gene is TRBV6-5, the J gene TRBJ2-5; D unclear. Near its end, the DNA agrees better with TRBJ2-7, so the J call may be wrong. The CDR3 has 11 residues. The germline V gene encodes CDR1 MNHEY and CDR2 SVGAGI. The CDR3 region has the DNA TGTGCCAGCAGTTCCCACTACGAGCAGTACTTC. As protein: CASSSHYEQYF.

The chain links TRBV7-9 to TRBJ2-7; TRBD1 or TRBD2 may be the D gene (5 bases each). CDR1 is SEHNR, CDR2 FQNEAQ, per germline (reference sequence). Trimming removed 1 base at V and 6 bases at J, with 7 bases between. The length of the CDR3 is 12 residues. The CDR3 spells CASSLGGGEQYF. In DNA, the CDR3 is TGTGCCAGCAGCTTAGGTGGGGGCGAGCAGTACTTC.

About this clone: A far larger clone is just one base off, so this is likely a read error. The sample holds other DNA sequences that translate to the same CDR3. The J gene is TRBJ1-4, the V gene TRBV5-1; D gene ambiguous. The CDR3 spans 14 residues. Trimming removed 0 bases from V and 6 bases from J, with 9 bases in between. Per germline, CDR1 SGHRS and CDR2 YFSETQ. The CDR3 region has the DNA TGCGCCAGCAGCTTGGGCCGAGGGTATGAAAAACTGTTTTTT. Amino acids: CASSLGRGYEKLFF.

The CDR3 DNA reads TGTGCCAGCAGGGGGACAGGGGGAACCGGGGAGCTGTTTTTT. It yields the protein CASRGTGGTGELFF. The rearrangement uses TRBV9 and TRBJ2-2, with 11 bases that match TRBD1. The CDR3 consists of 14 residues. The germline gives CDR1 SGDLS, CDR2 YYNGEE. The J segment lost 5 bases and the V segment lost 5 bases, leaving 2 bases of the junction unmatched.

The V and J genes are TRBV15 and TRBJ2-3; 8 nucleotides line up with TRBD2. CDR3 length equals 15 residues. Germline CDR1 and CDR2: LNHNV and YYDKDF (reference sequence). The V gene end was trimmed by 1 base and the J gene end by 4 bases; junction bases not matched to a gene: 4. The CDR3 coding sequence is TGTGCCACCAGCAGAGGGGTAGCGGGGTCAGATACGCAGTATTTT. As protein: CATSRGVAGSDTQYF.